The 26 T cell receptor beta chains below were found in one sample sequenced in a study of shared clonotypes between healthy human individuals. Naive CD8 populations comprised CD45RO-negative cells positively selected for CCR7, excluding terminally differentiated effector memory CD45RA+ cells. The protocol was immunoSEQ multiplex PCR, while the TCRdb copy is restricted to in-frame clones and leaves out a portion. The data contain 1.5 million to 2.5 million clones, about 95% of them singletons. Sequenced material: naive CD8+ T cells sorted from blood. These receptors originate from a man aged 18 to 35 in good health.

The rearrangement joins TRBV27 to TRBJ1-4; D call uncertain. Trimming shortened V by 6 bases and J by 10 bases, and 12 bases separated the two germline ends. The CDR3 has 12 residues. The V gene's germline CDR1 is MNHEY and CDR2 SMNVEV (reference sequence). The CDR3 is CASSGTAGKLFF. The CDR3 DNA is TGTGCCAGCAGCGGAACGGCTGGAAAACTGTTTTTT.

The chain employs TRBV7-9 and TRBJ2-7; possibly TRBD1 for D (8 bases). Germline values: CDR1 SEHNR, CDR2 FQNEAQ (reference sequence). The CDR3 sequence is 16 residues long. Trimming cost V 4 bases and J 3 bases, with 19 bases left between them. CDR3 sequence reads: CASSSTDREGNYEQYF. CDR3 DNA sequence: TGTGCCAGCAGCTCGACGGACAGGGAGGGGAACTACGAGCAGTACTTC.

The CDR3 bases are TGTGCCTACGAGGAGGGCGACGAGACCCAGTACTTC. It specifies CAYEEGDETQYF. This sequence joins TRBV30 and TRBJ2-5; perhaps TRBD2 as D (6 bases). Deletions cut 7 bases from V and 5 bases from J, with 14 bases between. The germline CDR1 and CDR2 sequences are GTSNPN and SVGIG (reference sequence). This CDR3 contains 12 residues.

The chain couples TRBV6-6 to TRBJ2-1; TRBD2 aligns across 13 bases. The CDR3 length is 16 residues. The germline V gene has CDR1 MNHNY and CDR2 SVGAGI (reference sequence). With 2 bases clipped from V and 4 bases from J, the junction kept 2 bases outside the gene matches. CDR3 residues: CASSYTSGGAYNEQFF. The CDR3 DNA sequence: TGTGCCAGCAGTTACACTAGCGGGGGGGCTTACAATGAGCAGTTCTTC.

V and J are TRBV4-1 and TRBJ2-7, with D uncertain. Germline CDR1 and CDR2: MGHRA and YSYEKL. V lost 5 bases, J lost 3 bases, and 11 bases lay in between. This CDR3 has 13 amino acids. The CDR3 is CASSSQKNYEQYF. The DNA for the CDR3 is TGCGCCAGCAGCTCCCAGAAGAACTACGAGCAGTACTTC.

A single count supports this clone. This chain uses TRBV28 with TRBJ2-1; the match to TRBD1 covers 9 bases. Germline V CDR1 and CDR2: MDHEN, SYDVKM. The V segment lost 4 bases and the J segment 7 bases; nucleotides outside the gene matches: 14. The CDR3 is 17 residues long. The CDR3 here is CASSYPGDREAVNEQFF. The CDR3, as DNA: TGTGCCAGCAGTTACCCTGGGGACAGGGAGGCTGTGAATGAGCAGTTCTTC. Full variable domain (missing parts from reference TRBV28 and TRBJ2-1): DVKVTQSSRYLVKRTGEKVFLECVQDMDHENMFWYRQDPGLGLRLIYFSYDVKMKEKGDIPEGYSVSREKKERFSLILESASTNQTSMYLCASSYPGDREAVNEQFFGPGTRLTVL.

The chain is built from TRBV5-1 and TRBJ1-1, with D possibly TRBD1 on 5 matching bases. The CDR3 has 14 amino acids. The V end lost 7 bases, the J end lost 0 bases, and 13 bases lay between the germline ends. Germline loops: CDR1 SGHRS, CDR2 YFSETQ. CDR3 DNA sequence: TGCGCCAGCGCGATGGGGGGGATGAACACTGAAGCTTTCTTT. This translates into CASAMGGMNTEAFF.

CDR3 coding DNA: TGTGCCAGCAGTGCCCCTTACGGGAGTGGCCAAGAGACCCAGTACTTC. Translating gives CASSAPYGSGQETQYF. The V call is TRBV6-1, the J call TRBJ2-5, with TRBD2 as a possible D gene (6 bases). The CDR3 extends over 16 amino acids. Germline assignment: CDR1 MNHNS and CDR2 SASEGT. Deletions cut 4 bases from V and 1 base from J, with 16 bases between.

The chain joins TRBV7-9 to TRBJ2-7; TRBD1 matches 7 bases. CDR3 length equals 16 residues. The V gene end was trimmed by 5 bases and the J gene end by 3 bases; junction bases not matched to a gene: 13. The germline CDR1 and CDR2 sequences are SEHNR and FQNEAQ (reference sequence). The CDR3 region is CASSLGRTGVVYEQYF. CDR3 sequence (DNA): TGTGCCAGCAGCCTCGGTAGGACAGGAGTCGTCTACGAGCAGTACTTC.

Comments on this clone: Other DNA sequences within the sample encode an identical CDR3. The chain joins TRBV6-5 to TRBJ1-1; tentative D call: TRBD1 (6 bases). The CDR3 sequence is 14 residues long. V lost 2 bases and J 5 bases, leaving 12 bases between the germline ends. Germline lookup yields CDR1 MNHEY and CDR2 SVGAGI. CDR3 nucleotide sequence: TGTGCCAGCAGTTACGGGGGGGCTGGTACTGAAGCTTTCTTT. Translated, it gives CASSYGGAGTEAFF.

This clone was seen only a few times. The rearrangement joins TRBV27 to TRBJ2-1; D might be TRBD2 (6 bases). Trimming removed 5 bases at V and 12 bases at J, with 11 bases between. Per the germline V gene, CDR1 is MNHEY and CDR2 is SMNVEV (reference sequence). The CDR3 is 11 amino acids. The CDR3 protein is CASSTGAGQFF. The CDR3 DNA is TGTGCCAGCAGTACTGGAGCGGGGCAGTTCTTC.

The CDR3 reads CASSPGHTGELFF. The CDR3 nucleotides read TGTGCCAGCAGCCCAGGGCACACCGGGGAGCTGTTTTTT. The chain couples TRBV5-4 to TRBJ2-2, with a weak D call TRBD1 (5 bases). The germline CDR1 and CDR2 sequences are SGHNT and YYREEE (reference sequence). V gave up 4 bases and J gave up 3 bases, with 7 bases separating them. CDR3 length: 13 amino acids.

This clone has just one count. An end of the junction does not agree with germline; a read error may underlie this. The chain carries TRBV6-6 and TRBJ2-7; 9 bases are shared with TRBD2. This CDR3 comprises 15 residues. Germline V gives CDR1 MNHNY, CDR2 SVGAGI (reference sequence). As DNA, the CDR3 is TGTGCCAGCACTTACGAGATAGCGGGAGTCTACGAGCAGTACTTC. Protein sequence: CASTYEIAGVYEQYF.

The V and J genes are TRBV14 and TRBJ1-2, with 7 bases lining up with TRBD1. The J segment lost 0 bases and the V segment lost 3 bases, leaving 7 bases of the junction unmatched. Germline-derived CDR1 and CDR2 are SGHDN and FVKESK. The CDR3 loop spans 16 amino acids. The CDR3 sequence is CASSHSGTEPNYGYTF. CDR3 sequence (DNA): TGTGCCAGCAGCCATTCCGGGACAGAGCCTAACTATGGCTACACCTTC.

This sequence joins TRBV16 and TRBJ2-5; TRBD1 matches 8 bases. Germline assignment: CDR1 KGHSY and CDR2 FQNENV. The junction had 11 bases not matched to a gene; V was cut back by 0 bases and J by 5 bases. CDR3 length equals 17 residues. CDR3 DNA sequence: TGTGCCAGCAGCCAATCGGGGCAGGGGGCGGATCAGGAGACCCAGTACTTC. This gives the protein CASSQSGQGADQETQYF.

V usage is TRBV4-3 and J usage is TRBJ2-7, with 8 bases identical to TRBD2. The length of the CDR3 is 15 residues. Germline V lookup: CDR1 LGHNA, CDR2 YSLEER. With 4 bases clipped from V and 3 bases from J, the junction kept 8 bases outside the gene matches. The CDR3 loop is CASSLSTSASYEQYF. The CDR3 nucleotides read TGCGCCAGCAGCCTTTCGACTAGCGCGAGCTACGAGCAGTACTTC.

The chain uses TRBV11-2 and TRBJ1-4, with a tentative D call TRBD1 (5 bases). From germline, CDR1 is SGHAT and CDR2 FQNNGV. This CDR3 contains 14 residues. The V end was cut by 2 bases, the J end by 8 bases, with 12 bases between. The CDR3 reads CASSLSGTREKLFF. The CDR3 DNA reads TGTGCCAGCAGCTTATCGGGGACGAGGGAAAAACTGTTTTTT.

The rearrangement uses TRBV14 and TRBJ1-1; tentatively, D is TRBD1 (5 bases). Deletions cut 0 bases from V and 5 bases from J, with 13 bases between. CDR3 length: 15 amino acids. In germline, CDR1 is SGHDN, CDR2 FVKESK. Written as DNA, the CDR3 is TGTGCCAGCAGCCAAGATTGGGGGGTGAGGACTGAAGCTTTCTTT. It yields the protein CASSQDWGVRTEAFF.

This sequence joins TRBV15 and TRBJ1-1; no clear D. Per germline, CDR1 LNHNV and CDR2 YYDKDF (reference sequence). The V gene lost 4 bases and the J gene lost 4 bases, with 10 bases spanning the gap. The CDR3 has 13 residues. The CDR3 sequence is CATSNARGTEAFF. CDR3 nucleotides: TGTGCCACCAGCAACGCCCGGGGCACTGAAGCTTTCTTT.

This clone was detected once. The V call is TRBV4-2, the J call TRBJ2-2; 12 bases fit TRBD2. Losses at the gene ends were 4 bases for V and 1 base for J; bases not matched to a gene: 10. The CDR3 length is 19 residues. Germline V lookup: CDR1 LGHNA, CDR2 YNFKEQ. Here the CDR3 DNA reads TGTGCCAGCAGCCCCGGGAGCCGACTAGCGGGGGAGAACACCGGGGAGCTGTTTTTT. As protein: CASSPGSRLAGENTGELFF.

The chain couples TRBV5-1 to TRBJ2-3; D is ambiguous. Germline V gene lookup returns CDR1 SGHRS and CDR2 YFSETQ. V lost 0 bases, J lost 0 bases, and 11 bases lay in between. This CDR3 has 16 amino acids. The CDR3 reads CASSLVADPSTDTQYF. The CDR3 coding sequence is TGCGCCAGCAGCTTGGTGGCGGACCCTAGCACAGATACGCAGTATTTT.

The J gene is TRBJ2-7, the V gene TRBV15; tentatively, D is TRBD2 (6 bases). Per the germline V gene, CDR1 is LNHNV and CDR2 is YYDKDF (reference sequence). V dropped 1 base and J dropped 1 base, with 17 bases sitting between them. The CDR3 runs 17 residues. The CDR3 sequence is CATSRVAGHRPSYEQYF. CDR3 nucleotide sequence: TGTGCCACCAGCAGAGTCGCGGGGCACAGACCATCCTACGAGCAGTACTTC.

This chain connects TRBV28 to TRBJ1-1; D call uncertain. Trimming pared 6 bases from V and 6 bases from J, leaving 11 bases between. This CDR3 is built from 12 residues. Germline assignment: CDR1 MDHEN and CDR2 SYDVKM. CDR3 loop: CASSYYPAEAFF. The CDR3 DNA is TGTGCCAGCAGCTATTATCCCGCTGAAGCTTTCTTT.

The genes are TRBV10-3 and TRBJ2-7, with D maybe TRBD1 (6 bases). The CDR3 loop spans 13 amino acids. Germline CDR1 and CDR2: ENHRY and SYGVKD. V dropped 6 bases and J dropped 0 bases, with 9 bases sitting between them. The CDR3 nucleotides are TGTGCCATCAGACAGGGTGTCTCCTACGAGCAGTACTTC. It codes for CAIRQGVSYEQYF.

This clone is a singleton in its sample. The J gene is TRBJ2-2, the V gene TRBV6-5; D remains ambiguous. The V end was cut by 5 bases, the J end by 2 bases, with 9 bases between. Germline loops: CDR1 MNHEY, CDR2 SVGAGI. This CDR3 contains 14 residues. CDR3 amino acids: CASSPDQNTGELFF. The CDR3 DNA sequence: TGTGCCAGCAGTCCGGACCAAAACACCGGGGAGCTGTTTTTT.

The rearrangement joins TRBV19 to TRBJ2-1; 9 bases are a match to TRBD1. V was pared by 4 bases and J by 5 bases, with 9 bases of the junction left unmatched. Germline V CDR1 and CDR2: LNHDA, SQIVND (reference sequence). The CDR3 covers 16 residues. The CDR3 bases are TGTGCCAGTAGTACGTCGGACAGGGGTGTCAACAATGAGCAGTTCTTC. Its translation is CASSTSDRGVNNEQFF. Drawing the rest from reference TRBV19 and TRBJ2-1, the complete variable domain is DGGITQSPKYLFRKEGQNVTLSCEQNLNHDAMYWYRQDPGQGLRLIYYSQIVNDFQKGDIAEGYSVSREKKESFPLTVTSAQKNPTAFYLCASSTSDRGVNNEQFFGPGTRLTVL.